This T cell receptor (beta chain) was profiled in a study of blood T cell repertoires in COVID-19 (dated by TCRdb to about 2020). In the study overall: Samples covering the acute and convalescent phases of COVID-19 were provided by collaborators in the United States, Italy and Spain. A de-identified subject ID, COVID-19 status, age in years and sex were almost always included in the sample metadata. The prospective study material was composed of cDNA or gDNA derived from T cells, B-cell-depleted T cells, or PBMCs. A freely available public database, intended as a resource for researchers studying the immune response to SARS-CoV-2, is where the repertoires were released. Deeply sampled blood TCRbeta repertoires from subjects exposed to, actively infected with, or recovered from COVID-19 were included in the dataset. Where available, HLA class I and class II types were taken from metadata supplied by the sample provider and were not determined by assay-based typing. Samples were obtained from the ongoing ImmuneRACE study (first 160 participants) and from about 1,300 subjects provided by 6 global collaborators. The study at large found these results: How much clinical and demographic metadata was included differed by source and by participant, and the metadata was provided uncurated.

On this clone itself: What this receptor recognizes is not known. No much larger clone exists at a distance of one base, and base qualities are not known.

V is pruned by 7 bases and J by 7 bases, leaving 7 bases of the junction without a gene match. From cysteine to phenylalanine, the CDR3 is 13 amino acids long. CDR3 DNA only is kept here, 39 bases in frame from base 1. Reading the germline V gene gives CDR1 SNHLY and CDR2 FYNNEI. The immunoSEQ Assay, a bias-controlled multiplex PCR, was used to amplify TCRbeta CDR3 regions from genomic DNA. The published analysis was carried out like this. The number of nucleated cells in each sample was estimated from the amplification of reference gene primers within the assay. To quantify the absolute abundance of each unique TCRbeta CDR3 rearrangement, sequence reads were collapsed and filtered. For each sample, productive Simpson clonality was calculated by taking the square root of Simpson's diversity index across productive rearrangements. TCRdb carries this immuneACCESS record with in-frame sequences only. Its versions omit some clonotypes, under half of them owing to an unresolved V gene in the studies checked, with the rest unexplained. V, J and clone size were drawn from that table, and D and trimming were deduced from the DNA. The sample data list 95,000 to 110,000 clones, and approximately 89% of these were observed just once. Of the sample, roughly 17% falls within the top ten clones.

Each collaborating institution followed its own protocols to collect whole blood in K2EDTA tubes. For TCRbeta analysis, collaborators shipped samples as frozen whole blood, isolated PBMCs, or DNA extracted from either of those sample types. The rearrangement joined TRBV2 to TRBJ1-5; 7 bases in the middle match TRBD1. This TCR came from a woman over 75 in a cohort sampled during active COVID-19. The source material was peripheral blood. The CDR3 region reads CASTGQAKQPQHF. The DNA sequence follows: TGTGCCAGCACCGGACAGGCTAAGCAGCCCCAGCATTTT.